Listed below are T cell receptor beta chains from one sample, sequenced in a study of blood T cell repertoires in COVID-19. Profiling relied on immunoSEQ multiplex PCR, and the TCRdb table lists in-frame clones only, not all of them. This sample has 200,000 to 250,000 clones, with 86% found just once. The sequenced sample consisted of peripheral blood. All receptors come from a man aged 60-69 years with acute or convalescent COVID-19. CDR3s include the opening cysteine and the closing phenylalanine or tryptophan. The D gene is left open where the match is weak. Size tells how often a clone was seen (once, few, many) or the class of an expanded clone, and some rows leave it out.

V gene,clone size,J gene,D gene,CDR3 protein,CDR3 DNA
TRBV27,-,TRBJ2-7,TRBD2,CASSSPGGSRYEQYF,TGTGCCAGCAGTTCTCCGGGAGGGTCACGGTACGAGCAGTACTTC
TRBV7-9,-,TRBJ1-3,TRBD1,CASSLPRDRVALSGNTIYF,TGTGCCAGCAGCTTACCCCGAGACAGGGTCGCCCTCTCTGGAAACACCATATATTTT
TRBV7-9,once,TRBJ2-3,-,CASSLGGTQYF,TGTGCCAGCAGCTTAGGAGGTACGCAGTATTTT
TRBV7-3,-,TRBJ1-1,-,CASSPQGREGLEAFF,TGTGCCAGCAGCCCGCAGGGCAGGGAAGGCCTTGAAGCTTTCTTT
TRBV7-2,-,TRBJ1-1,-,CASTRGANTEAFF,TGTGCCAGTACCCGTGGGGCCAACACTGAAGCTTTCTTT
TRBV15,-,TRBJ2-7,-,CATSRDLAVGSEQYF,TGTGCCACCAGCAGAGATTTAGCGGTAGGCTCCGAGCAGTACTTC
TRBV7-9,-,TRBJ1-2,TRBD1,CASSPSDRAGYTF,TGTGCCAGCAGCCCCTCTGACAGGGCTGGCTACACCTTC
TRBV5-1,-,TRBJ2-2,TRBD1,CASSSGQGNTGELFF,TGCGCCAGCAGCTCCGGACAGGGCAACACCGGGGAGCTGTTTTTT
TRBV7-2,-,TRBJ1-2,TRBD1,CASSRTGGARDYGYTF,TGTGCCAGCAGCCGGACAGGGGGCGCGCGGGATTATGGCTACACCTTC
TRBV30,-,TRBJ1-5,-,CAWGTTWEQPQHF,TGTGCCTGGGGGACTACTTGGGAGCAGCCCCAGCATTTT
TRBV7-2,-,TRBJ2-1,TRBD2,CASSRGLAGDNEQFF,TGTGCCAGCAGCCGGGGACTAGCGGGGGACAATGAGCAGTTCTTC
TRBV9,-,TRBJ2-1,-,CASSQTGTYNEQFF,TGTGCCAGCAGTCAAACGGGAACGTACAATGAGCAGTTCTTC
TRBV4-1,-,TRBJ2-3,TRBD2,CASSQLGLAVYADTQYF,TGCGCCAGCAGCCAACTTGGACTAGCAGTTTACGCAGATACGCAGTATTTT
TRBV19,-,TRBJ1-2,TRBD1,CASSNRDRSNYGYTF,TGTGCCAGTAGTAACCGGGACAGGTCTAACTATGGCTACACCTTC
TRBV19,-,TRBJ2-1,TRBD2,CASSIGLAGYEQFF,TGTGCCAGTAGTATTGGACTAGCGGGTTATGAGCAGTTCTTC
TRBV11-2,few,TRBJ2-2,TRBD2,CASSYGLAGVVGELFF,TGTGCCAGCAGCTACGGACTAGCGGGAGTAGTCGGGGAGCTGTTTTTT
TRBV28,-,TRBJ2-6,TRBD1,CASSRTGPQHLRANVLTF,TGTGCCAGCAGCCGGACAGGGCCCCAACATCTTAGGGCCAACGTCCTGACTTTC
TRBV5-1,-,TRBJ2-3,TRBD2,CASSLDGVASGVTDTQYF,TGCGCCAGCAGCTTGGACGGGGTGGCTAGCGGGGTCACAGATACGCAGTATTTT
TRBV27,-,TRBJ1-2,-,CASSSVPGYGYTF,TGTGCCAGCAGTTCGGTACCGGGCTATGGCTACACCTTC
TRBV29-1,-,TRBJ1-1,TRBD1,CSVQRTGKAFF,TGCAGCGTTCAGAGGACAGGAAAAGCTTTCTTT
TRBV7-2,-,TRBJ2-1,TRBD2,CASSFTGGYNEQFF,TGTGCCAGCAGCTTTACGGGAGGCTACAATGAGCAGTTCTTC
TRBV5-1,-,TRBJ1-1,-,CASSLPQGFVAFF,TGCGCCAGCAGCTTGCCCCAGGGGTTCGTAGCTTTCTTT
TRBV2,-,TRBJ2-1,TRBD1,CASSRGTGDYNEQFF,TGTGCCAGCAGTCGCGGGACAGGGGACTACAATGAGCAGTTCTTC
TRBV27,-,TRBJ2-3,-,CASRRVGSSTDTQYF,TGTGCCAGCCGACGGGTGGGTTCCTCCACAGATACGCAGTATTTT
TRBV25-1,once,TRBJ1-4,TRBD1,CASSGPGQGNEKLFF,TGTGCCAGCAGTGGCCCGGGACAGGGTAATGAAAAACTGTTTTTT
TRBV6-2/TRBV6-3,-,TRBJ2-1,TRBD2,CASSPGLGVDEQFF,TGTGCCAGCAGTCCGGGACTAGGGGTCGATGAGCAGTTCTTC
TRBV6-1,once,TRBJ2-2,TRBD1,CASSELQGTGELFF,TGTGCCAGCAGTGAGTTACAGGGGACCGGGGAGCTGTTTTTT
TRBV29-1,-,TRBJ2-3,TRBD2,CSVDYGGATDTQYF,TGCAGCGTTGATTACGGGGGGGCCACAGATACGCAGTATTTT
TRBV5-1,-,TRBJ1-1,-,CASSFLGGDAEAFF,TGCGCCAGCAGCTTCCTTGGCGGGGACGCTGAAGCTTTCTTT
TRBV9,-,TRBJ2-1,TRBD2,CASSPPGTSAYNEQFF,TGTGCCAGCAGCCCACCCGGGACTAGCGCGTACAATGAGCAGTTCTTC
TRBV10-3,-,TRBJ1-2,TRBD1,CAISEGDSSYGYTF,TGTGCCATCAGTGAGGGGGACAGTAGCTATGGCTACACCTTC
TRBV7-9,-,TRBJ1-3,TRBD1,CASSPYRGQAFSGNTIYF,TGTGCCAGCAGCCCGTATCGGGGACAGGCTTTTTCTGGAAACACCATATATTTT
TRBV28,-,TRBJ1-4,TRBD1,CASILGTGGVSANEKLFF,TGTGCCAGCATCTTGGGTACAGGGGGCGTTTCGGCTAATGAAAAACTGTTTTTT
TRBV14,few,TRBJ2-3,-,CASSLSTDTQYF,TGTGCCAGCAGCCTCTCCACAGATACGCAGTATTTT
TRBV19,once,TRBJ1-5,-,CASRRDRNSNQPQHF,TGTGCCAGTAGACGCGACAGAAATAGCAATCAGCCCCAGCATTTT